This T cell receptor (beta chain) was documented in a study of blood T cell repertoires in COVID-19 (dated by TCRdb to 2018 to 2020). Study-wide context: The collaborator samples originated in the United States, Italy and Spain and spanned the acute and convalescent phases of COVID-19. The prospective study material was composed of cDNA or gDNA derived from T cells, B-cell-depleted T cells, or PBMCs. Deeply sampled blood TCRbeta repertoires from subjects exposed to, actively infected with, or recovered from COVID-19 were included in the dataset. A freely available public database, intended as a resource for researchers studying the immune response to SARS-CoV-2, is where the repertoires were released. Samples were obtained from the ongoing ImmuneRACE study (first 160 participants) and from over 1,000 subjects provided by 6 global collaborators. A de-identified subject ID, COVID-19 status, age in years and sex were almost always included in the sample metadata. Where HLA class I and class II types were available, the types were taken from metadata supplied by the sample provider, not from assay-based typing.

To note about this clone: No cognate antigen has been identified for it. Qualities for individual bases were not recorded, and no much larger clone is one base off.

The immunoSEQ Assay, a bias-controlled multiplex PCR, was used to amplify TCRbeta CDR3 regions from genomic DNA. As for the authors' bioinformatics: The number of nucleated cells in each sample was estimated by amplification of reference gene primers within the assay. Sequence reads were collapsed and filtered to measure the absolute abundance of every unique TCRbeta CDR3 rearrangement. For each sample, productive Simpson clonality was calculated as the square root of Simpson's diversity index over productive rearrangements. TCRdb took this table from immuneACCESS and kept in-frame rearrangements with V and J called. Such tables lack part of the clones; where checked against another copy, unresolved V genes explain under half of the gap, and the rest is unexplained. For V, J and clone size, that table is used; D and trimming come from the DNA. Present in this sample are around 260,000 clones, about 86% of which were seen just once. 15% to 18% of the sample goes to the ten largest clones.

Broad study findings and their caveats: Clinical and demographic metadata were provided uncurated, with the amount varying by source and participant.

At one collaborating source in Seattle, patients were enrolled during active infection and were followed longitudinally through the course of disease. Each collaborating institution followed its own protocols to collect whole blood in K2EDTA tubes. For TCRbeta analysis, collaborator samples were shipped as frozen whole blood, as isolated PBMCs, or as DNA extracted from either sample type. Inclusive of the bounding cysteine and phenylalanine, the CDR3 is 16 residues long. Just the 48-base CDR3 DNA is kept, in frame starting at base 1. Relative to germline, V is 5 bases shorter and J is 5 bases shorter, with 18 bases between their ends. The CDR1 and CDR2 encoded by the germline V gene are SGHTA and FQGTGA.

The sequence was collected from a person aged 70 to 85 with COVID-19, enrolled during active disease. The sequence links TRBV7-3 to TRBJ2-2; the D region possibly corresponds to TRBD2 (6 bases align). The source material was peripheral blood. In nucleotide form, the sequence is TGTGCCAGCAGCCGGAGGGCGGGGCCTGATACCGGGGAGCTGTTTTTT. It codes for CASSRRAGPDTGELFF.